The present T cell receptor (beta chain) was sequenced within a study of cytomegalovirus exposure and HLA in healthy donors. Looking at the study overall: The use of the same platform for the 100 to 150 validation repertoires and the 550 to 850 first-cohort repertoires was reported by a later analysis.

The germline V gene has CDR1 KGHSH and CDR2 LQKENI. This CDR3 is 12 amino acids long. The ends were cut back, 6 bases at V and 6 bases at J, with 12 bases in the middle. This clone was counted only a few times. Its antigen is still unknown. Study observations and caveats: In a later analysis, first-cohort TCR clusters were found to tend to co-occur in the approximately 120 validation repertoires. TCR sequences were mostly rare, though some public TCRs occurred in many donors. In vitro confirmation showed a few CMV-associated chains to be CMV antigen specific.

Profiling relied on immunoSEQ multiplex PCR, and the TCRdb table lists in-frame clones only, not all of them. The top ten clones hold about 1.2% of a sample with 65,000 or so clones, about 91% of them seen once. The sequence derives from a woman aged 18-30 years in good health and CMV-seronegative. The chain couples TRBV18 to TRBJ2-7; D not certain. Material for sequencing was PBMCs. The CDR3 is CASSPDSGEQYF. In nucleotides, the CDR3 is TGTGCCAGCTCCCCCGATTCGGGCGAGCAGTACTTC. Looking up the rest from reference TRBV18 and TRBJ2-7 gives the full variable domain: NAGVMQNPRHLVRRRGQEARLRCSPMKGHSHVYWYRQLPEEGLKFMVYLQKENIIDESGMPKERFSAEFPKEGPSILRIQQVVRGDSAAYFCASSPDSGEQYFGPGTRLTVT.